This TCR beta chain was recorded in a study of graft-versus-host responses after intestinal transplantation. In the study overall: Transplantation in recipients was multivisceral, liver-intestinal, or isolated intestinal.

The V and J ends lost 2 bases and 4 bases, in that order; junction bases with no gene match: 7. Germline V gene sequence: CDR1 SQVTM, CDR2 ANQGSEA. This CDR3 has 15 amino acids. Method: immunoSEQ multiplex PCR; TCRdb's copy keeps in-frame clones and lacks some. The table records fewer than 95,000 clones, 94% of them present only once. Points on this clone: What it recognizes is unknown.

General observations from the study: High graft-versus-host to host-versus-graft clonal ratios were found in allografts of patients who had graft-donor T cell macrochimerism. Ileal or blood samples showed some GvH clones first, and such clones were also found in recipient marrow. An association linked early post-transplant HvG declines with peak circulating GvH clone levels.

This TCR came from a human donor who was the organ donor for an intestinal transplant. The chain recombines TRBV29-1 with TRBJ2-2; 7 bases line up with TRBD1. The sample here was unstimulated CD4+ T cells sorted from spleen or lymph node cells, taken before transplant. The CDR3 reads CSVEIPGQRTGELFF. The CDR3 bases are TGCAGCGTTGAAATTCCGGGACAGCGCACCGGGGAGCTGTTTTTT.